These 8 T cell receptor beta chains came from one sample sequenced in a study of CD4 T cells in relation to SARS-CoV-2 and coronaviruses. Unexposed donor CD4+ T cells date from about 2011-2018, before the COVID-19 pandemic. Only in-frame clones appear in the TCRdb table, and some are missing; sequencing was by immunoSEQ multiplex PCR. The sample holds approximately 70,000 clones, over 85% seen once. The sequenced sample consisted of naive CD4+ T cells from PBMCs. Subset defined: naive CD4+ T cells isolated by negative enrichment. The receptors here all came from a human donor in good health.

The V call is TRBV5-6, the J call TRBJ1-4; D unresolved. This CDR3 has 14 residues. CDR1 and CDR2 (germline): SGHDT, YYEEEE. V lost 1 base and J 8 bases, leaving 12 bases between the germline ends. CDR3 region: CASSLLSGREKLFF. CDR3 coding DNA: TGTGCCAGCAGCTTGCTTTCAGGACGAGAAAAACTGTTTTTT.

The V gene is TRBV10-3, the J gene TRBJ1-2; 10 nucleotides match TRBD1. The CDR3 loop spans 16 amino acids. Germline V gene data show CDR1 as ENHRY and CDR2 as SYGVKD. V lost 6 bases, J lost 8 bases, and 15 bases stayed unmatched. The CDR3 coding sequence is TGTGCCATCAGGGAAACCCGGGACAGGGGAGCGGGGGGCTACACCTTC. As protein: CAIRETRDRGAGGYTF.

The chain carries TRBV3-1 (or the pseudogene TRBV3-2) and TRBJ2-7; D is undetermined. Trimming removed 11 bases from V and 7 bases from J, with 18 bases in between. The CDR3 extends over 12 amino acids. From germline, CDR1 is LGHDT and CDR2 YNNKEL (reference sequence). Here the CDR3 DNA reads TGTGCCGTTTCCGGTGCACACCGGGAGCAGTACTTC. Its protein product is CAVSGAHREQYF.

The chain has TRBV5-1 and TRBJ2-7; 9 positions match TRBD2. V shed 5 bases and J 5 bases; nucleotides not matched to a gene: 8. Germline V CDR1 and CDR2: SGHRS, YFSETQ. The CDR3 is 14 residues long. The CDR3 DNA follows: TGCGCCAGCAGGGACGGGACTAGCACAAACGAGCAGTACTTC. Translating gives CASRDGTSTNEQYF.

The sample holds one count of this clone. The CDR3 is CASSSRGPYEQYF. Written as DNA, the CDR3 is TGTGCCAGCTCGTCCCGGGGCCCCTACGAGCAGTACTTC. The rearrangement joins TRBV18 to TRBJ2-7; either TRBD1 or TRBD2 may fit D (5 bases each). The V end was cut by 6 bases, the J end by 2 bases, with 11 bases between. This CDR3 has 13 residues. CDR1 is KGHSH, CDR2 LQKENI, per germline.

The rearrangement links TRBV7-3 to TRBJ1-1; D remains unclear. The CDR3 has 13 amino acids. Trimming took off 1 base at V and 3 bases at J, with 6 bases between the two ends. Germline-derived CDR1 and CDR2 are SGHTA and FQGTGA. In DNA, the CDR3 is TGTGCCAGCAGCTTAAGGCAAGACACTGAAGCTTTCTTT. It translates to CASSLRQDTEAFF.

The chain recombines TRBV2 with TRBJ2-3, with D possibly matching TRBD2 (5 bases). Trimming pared 7 bases from V and 4 bases from J, leaving 18 bases between. Germline V lookup: CDR1 SNHLY, CDR2 FYNNEI. This CDR3 is built from 15 residues. The chain's CDR3 is CASNPLGLRPDTQYF. The CDR3 coding sequence is TGTGCCAGCAACCCCCTCGGACTGCGTCCAGATACGCAGTATTTT. The entire variable domain, with the rest obtained from reference TRBV2 and TRBJ2-3, is as follows: EPEVTQTPSHQVTQMGQEVILRCVPISNHLYFYWYRQILGQKVEFLVSFYNNEISEKSEIFDDQFSVERPDGSNFTLKIRSTKLEDSAMYFCASNPLGLRPDTQYFGPGTRLTVL.

This clone occurred once. The chain uses TRBV5-1 and TRBJ2-7; D call uncertain. Trimming pared 3 bases from V and 6 bases from J, leaving 16 bases between. In germline, CDR1 is SGHRS, CDR2 YFSETQ. The CDR3 spans 14 residues. This chain's CDR3 is CASSSQSPPSEQYF. In DNA form, the CDR3 reads TGCGCCAGCAGCTCGCAGAGTCCCCCCTCCGAGCAGTACTTC.